What follows are 31 T cell receptor beta chains derived from one specimen sequenced in a study of T cells in Graves' hyperthyroidism and ophthalmopathy. Amplification of TCR beta CDR3 regions was performed using RNA transcripts as template. First-round RT-PCR targeting the TCR CDR3 was performed with the HTBI primer set. TCRdb re-called the multiplex PCR reads with MiXCR, one entry per CDR3 protein. The sample has around 380,000 distinct CDR3 sequences, 13% seen once. The sequencing sample was made of blood. All receptors come from a man aged 30 to 39 with Graves' hyperthyroidism that later progressed to Graves' ophthalmopathy.

The table lists this clonotype with many counts. The V gene is TRBV18, the J gene TRBJ1-1, with 9 nucleotides matching TRBD1. CDR1 is KGHSH, CDR2 LQKENI, per germline. J gave up 10 bases and V 3 bases, and 6 bases lay outside the gene matches. The CDR3 contains 13 residues. Written as DNA, the CDR3 is TGTGCCAGCTCACCTCTCGGGACAGGGCGAGCTTTCTTT. As protein: CASSPLGTGRAFF.

This clonotype came up a few times. This rearrangement joins TRBV5-1 to TRBJ1-3; 7 bases are shared with TRBD1. This CDR3 spans 14 amino acids. Per the germline V gene, CDR1 is SGHRS and CDR2 is YFSETQ. The trim removed 4 bases at V and 4 bases at J, leaving 5 bases unmatched. The CDR3 spells CASSIGGGGNTIYF. As DNA, the CDR3 is TGCGCCAGCAGCATAGGGGGCGGCGGAAACACCATATATTTT.

This clonotype has a count of ten or more. The CDR3 bases are TGCAGTGCCAAAGCGGGGGAAGTGTTCTATGGCTACACCTTC. Protein sequence: CSAKAGEVFYGYTF. The gene calls are TRBV20-1 and TRBJ1-2; TRBD1 is a possible D gene (5 bases). The CDR3 extends over 14 amino acids. CDR1 and CDR2 (germline): DFQATT, SNEGSKA (reference sequence). V was pared by 6 bases and J by 4 bases, with 18 bases between.

This clonotype was seen ten or more times. This chain links TRBV2 with TRBJ2-7; unclear D gene. V lost 6 bases and J 0 bases, leaving 9 bases between the germline ends. The germline V gene has CDR1 SNHLY and CDR2 FYNNEI. The CDR3 has 13 residues. CDR3 nucleotides: TGTGCCAGCAGAAGTCAGGCCTCCTACGAGCAGTACTTC. Protein: CASRSQASYEQYF.

This sequence joins TRBV19 and TRBJ1-5; D gene uncertain. Trimming left V 5 bases short and J 6 bases short, with 8 bases between. The V gene's germline CDR1 is LNHDA and CDR2 SQIVND (reference sequence). This CDR3 region has 12 residues. The CDR3 sequence: CASSFRTQPQHF. The DNA for the CDR3 is TGTGCCAGTAGTTTCCGGACTCAGCCCCAGCATTTT.

This clonotype was seen more than once but under ten times. As DNA, the CDR3 is TGCAGTGCTAGAGATTCGACAGGGGGATACGAGCAGTACTTC. It translates to CSARDSTGGYEQYF. This chain joins TRBV20-1 and TRBJ2-7; 9 positions agree with TRBD1. The CDR3 totals 14 residues. Trimming took 0 bases from V and 4 from J; bases not matched to a gene: 4. Looked up from germline, CDR1 is DFQATT and CDR2 is SNEGSKA (reference sequence).

V gene TRBV3-1 combines with J gene TRBJ2-2; D unresolved. The length of the CDR3 is 17 residues. V gave up 0 bases and J gave up 1 base, with 12 bases separating them. CDR1 and CDR2 from the germline V gene are LGHDT and YNNKEL (reference sequence). The CDR3 DNA follows: TGTGCCAGCAGCCAAGATCGGTGGATTCTGAACACCGGGGAGCTGTTTTTT. Its protein product is CASSQDRWILNTGELFF. Supplemented by reference TRBV3-1 and TRBJ2-2, the full variable domain reads DTAVSQTPKYLVTQMGNDKSIKCEQNLGHDTMYWYKQDSKKFLKIMFSYNNKELIINETVPNRFSPKSPDKAHLNLHINSLELGDSAVYFCASSQDRWILNTGELFFGEGSRLTVL.

The chain combines TRBV30 with TRBJ2-7; possible D gene TRBD1, 7 bases. The germline V gene has CDR1 GTSNPN and CDR2 SVGIG (reference sequence). V dropped 5 bases and J dropped 5 bases, with 19 bases sitting between them. This CDR3 has 14 residues. CDR3 in DNA: TGTGCCTGGGGGGGGCGACAGGGTCCAGACGAGCAGTACTTC. Protein product: CAWGGRQGPDEQYF.

This clonotype was seen at least ten times. This chain links TRBV2 with TRBJ1-2; D perhaps matches TRBD1 (6 bases). Per germline, CDR1 SNHLY and CDR2 FYNNEI. The CDR3 is 14 residues long. The germline V and J ends were trimmed by 7 bases and 2 bases, with 14 bases remaining between them. CDR3 protein: CASKGDGGNYGYTF. CDR3 nucleotide sequence: TGTGCCAGCAAGGGGGACGGCGGGAACTATGGCTACACCTTC.

The rearrangement links TRBV19 to TRBJ1-1, with TRBD1 identical over 9 bases. This CDR3 has 11 amino acids. Germline V gives CDR1 LNHDA, CDR2 SQIVND (reference sequence). After removal of 10 bases from V and 8 bases from J, the junction contained 5 bases not matched to a gene. CDR3 bases: TGTGCCACCCTTACAGGGGGCGAAGCTTTCTTT. Residues: CATLTGGEAFF.

This clonotype has only a few counts. The V call is TRBV10-3, the J call TRBJ2-1; D gene ambiguous. The CDR3 is 13 amino acids. Germline loops: CDR1 ENHRY, CDR2 SYGVKD. Trimming cost V 0 bases and J 5 bases, with 5 bases left between them. CDR3 nucleotide sequence: TGTGCCATCAGTGAGTCGTGGGACAATGAGCAGTTCTTC. Amino acid sequence: CAISESWDNEQFF.

The CDR3 region is CASSRGQDNSPLHF. CDR3 bases: TGCGCCAGCAGCCGCGGACAGGATAATTCACCCCTCCACTTT. The chain carries TRBV5-1 and TRBJ1-6; 7 bases align to TRBD1. The CDR3 runs to 14 residues. With 4 bases clipped from V and 5 bases from J, the junction kept 3 bases outside the gene matches. Germline lookup yields CDR1 SGHRS and CDR2 YFSETQ.

The chain links TRBV27 to TRBJ2-7; D perhaps matches TRBD2 (7 bases). The CDR3 contains 12 residues. V lost 7 bases and J lost 6, with 13 bases in between. From germline, CDR1 is MNHEY and CDR2 SMNVEV (reference sequence). The DNA of the CDR3 is TGTGCCAGCAAAGGGGGGGCAGGCGAGCAGTACTTC. This codes for CASKGGAGEQYF.

This clonotype was counted many times. The chain uses TRBV13 and TRBJ2-7; D perhaps matches TRBD1 (6 bases). Germline V gives CDR1 PRHDT, CDR2 FYEKMQ (reference sequence). The V end lost 5 bases, the J end lost 4 bases, and 12 bases lay between the germline ends. CDR3 size: 13 residues. The CDR3 DNA reads as TGTGCCAGCAGCCAGGGACATAAATACGAGCAGTACTTC. As protein: CASSQGHKYEQYF.

V and J are TRBV4-1 and TRBJ2-3; possible D gene TRBD1, 7 bases. Germline lookup yields CDR1 MGHRA and CDR2 YSYEKL. This CDR3 comprises 14 residues. V was shortened by 4 bases and J by 4 bases, with 12 bases between the two germline ends. The CDR3 spells CASSLDREADTQYF. The CDR3 DNA reads TGCGCCAGCAGCCTCGACAGGGAGGCAGATACGCAGTATTTT.

This clonotype was seen many times. The chain joins TRBV12-3 or TRBV12-4 to TRBJ2-5; TRBD2 aligns across 12 bases. This CDR3 comprises 16 residues. The junction had 11 bases not matched to a gene; V was cut back by 5 bases and J by 7 bases. The CDR3 coding sequence is TGTGCCAGCAGTGAACTAGCGGGGGGACCGGAAGTGACCCAGTACTTC. This translates into CASSELAGGPEVTQYF.

This chain connects TRBV7-2 to TRBJ1-5; TRBD1 matches at 10 bases. The CDR3 extends over 15 amino acids. The V gene's germline CDR1 is SGHTA and CDR2 FQGNSA. V dropped 5 bases and J dropped 6; count of bases not matched to a gene: 7. The CDR3 loop is CASSPGQGSGQPQHF. The DNA of the CDR3 is TGTGCCAGCAGCCCGGGACAGGGGTCAGGTCAGCCCCAGCATTTT. The full variable domain, its missing parts supplied by reference TRBV7-2 and TRBJ1-5, is GAGVSQSPSNKVTEKGKDVELRCDPISGHTALYWYRQSLGQGLEFLIYFQGNSAPDKSGLPSDRFSAERTGGSVSTLTIQRTQQEDSAVYLCASSPGQGSGQPQHFGDGTRLSIL.

J is TRBJ2-7 and V is TRBV7-9, with a possible D match to TRBD1 (6 bases). Germline CDR1 SEHNR, CDR2 FQNEAQ (reference sequence). Trimming pared 1 base from V and 4 bases from J, leaving 20 bases between. The CDR3 has 17 amino acids. The CDR3, as DNA: TGTGCCAGCAGCTTAGTGGGACATCGTTCTCTGGGATACGAGCAGTACTTC. Amino acids: CASSLVGHRSLGYEQYF. Full variable domain (rest looked up from reference TRBV7-9 and TRBJ2-7): DTGVSQNPRHKITKRGQNVTFRCDPISEHNRLYWYRQTLGQGPEFLTYFQNEAQLEKSRLLSDRFSAERPKGSFSTLEIQRTEQGDSAMYLCASSLVGHRSLGYEQYFGPGTRLTVT.

This clonotype has ten or more counts. The chain carries TRBV2 and TRBJ1-5, with TRBD1 matching over 9 bases. V dropped 3 bases and J dropped 5; count of bases not matched to a gene: 5. Per germline, CDR1 SNHLY and CDR2 FYNNEI. The CDR3 is 15 residues long. DNA for the CDR3: TGTGCCAGCAGTGACACGGGACAGGGCGATCAGCCCCAGCATTTT. This translates into CASSDTGQGDQPQHF.

The rearrangement joins TRBV6-6 to TRBJ2-7, with 7 bases identical to TRBD2. CDR1 is MNHNY and CDR2 is SVGAGI in the germline V gene (reference sequence). V lost 0 bases and J lost 6; bases outside the gene matches: 8. The CDR3 length is 15 residues. CDR3 sequence reads: CASSYSRLAAGEQYF. The CDR3, as DNA: TGTGCCAGCAGTTACTCGCGGCTAGCGGCGGGCGAGCAGTACTTC.

The sample holds many counts of this clonotype. This chain joins TRBV19 and TRBJ1-1, with 9 bases that match TRBD1. CDR3 size: 12 residues. Unmatched junction bases numbered 9, after V lost 9 bases and J lost 10 bases. Germline assignment: CDR1 LNHDA and CDR2 SQIVND (reference sequence). The CDR3 here is CASSPSDRGAFF. In DNA, the CDR3 is TGTGCCAGCAGCCCCTCGGACAGGGGAGCTTTCTTT. Together with reference TRBV19 and TRBJ1-1, the CDR3 gives the full variable domain: DGGITQSPKYLFRKEGQNVTLSCEQNLNHDAMYWYRQDPGQGLRLIYYSQIVNDFQKGDIAEGYSVSREKKESFPLTVTSAQKNPTAFYLCASSPSDRGAFFGQGTRLTVV.

The CDR3 nucleotides read TGTGCCAGCAGTCCCACAGGGGTTACTAATGAAAAACTGTTTTTT. It specifies CASSPTGVTNEKLFF. V is TRBV12-3 or TRBV12-4 and J is TRBJ1-4, with 7 bases that match TRBD1. Trimming cost V 5 bases and J 2 bases; bases outside gene matches: 5. This CDR3 is 15 amino acids long.

This clonotype appeared a single time. J is TRBJ2-7 and V is TRBV20-1; 8 positions agree with TRBD1. Trimming at V came to 6 bases and at J to 4 bases, leaving 8 bases not matched to a gene. Germline-derived CDR1 and CDR2 are DFQATT and SNEGSKA (reference sequence). The length of the CDR3 is 13 residues. The CDR3: CSAPWTGRYEQYF. DNA of the CDR3: TGCAGTGCCCCTTGGACAGGGCGGTACGAGCAGTACTTC.

In this sample, this clonotype turned up a few times. The chain links TRBV7-9 to TRBJ1-1; D may be TRBD1 (5 bases). The CDR3 is made up of 12 amino acids. The V gene lost 5 bases and the J gene lost 6 bases, with 10 bases spanning the gap. Germline-derived CDR1 and CDR2 are SEHNR and FQNEAQ (reference sequence). DNA of the CDR3: TGTGCCAGCAGCCTGACAGCCGCTGAAGCTTTCTTT. The encoded protein is CASSLTAAEAFF.

This clonotype was detected only a few times. The rearrangement links TRBV9 to TRBJ1-6; D is ambiguous. This CDR3 spans 13 amino acids. Per germline, CDR1 SGDLS and CDR2 YYNGEE. Trimming removed 3 bases from V and 10 bases from J, with 11 bases in between. The chain's CDR3 is CASSALGGSPLHF. CDR3 sequence (DNA): TGTGCCAGCAGCGCGCTCGGTGGCTCACCCCTCCACTTT.

This clonotype was picked up many times. The chain recombines TRBV20-1 with TRBJ2-5; D uncertain. The CDR3 loop spans 14 amino acids. Trimming took off 5 bases at V and 0 bases at J, with 13 bases between the two ends. Germline CDR1 is DFQATT and CDR2 is SNEGSKA (reference sequence). This CDR3 reads CSACPLEYQETQYF. CDR3 sequence (DNA): TGCAGTGCTTGCCCTCTAGAGTACCAAGAGACCCAGTACTTC.

This clonotype appeared many times. This chain links TRBV18 with TRBJ2-1, with a tentative D call TRBD2 (7 bases). Germline V gene lookup returns CDR1 KGHSH and CDR2 LQKENI. This CDR3 is built from 14 residues. V lost 7 bases, J lost 3 bases, and 13 bases lay in between. The CDR3 sequence: CASLGGPFYNEQFF. The DNA for the CDR3 is TGTGCCAGCTTGGGGGGGCCTTTCTACAATGAGCAGTTCTTC.

This clonotype came up many times. The rearrangement joins TRBV5-1 to TRBJ1-1; D is ambiguous. The V end lost 0 bases, the J end lost 0 bases, and 15 bases lay between the germline ends. The CDR3 runs 17 residues. Germline values: CDR1 SGHRS, CDR2 YFSETQ. Here the CDR3 reads CASSLAGLLPMNTEAFF. In DNA, the CDR3 is TGCGCCAGCAGCTTGGCCGGTCTATTACCGATGAACACTGAAGCTTTCTTT.

This clonotype has a handful of counts. The chain couples TRBV15 to TRBJ1-4; D might be TRBD1 (6 bases). This CDR3 spans 14 amino acids. V was pared by 4 bases and J by 5 bases, with 11 bases between. Germline CDR1 is LNHNV and CDR2 is YYDKDF (reference sequence). This chain's CDR3 is CATSKTGTNEKLFF. The CDR3 DNA is TGTGCCACCAGCAAGACAGGAACGAATGAAAAACTGTTTTTT.

The gene calls are TRBV9 and TRBJ2-7; 7 bases line up with TRBD2. There are 13 residues in the CDR3. The ends lost 5 bases at V and 6 bases at J; junction bases unmatched: 8. Germline lookup yields CDR1 SGDLS and CDR2 YYNGEE. CDR3 protein: CASSEPGGPEQYF. The CDR3 DNA reads as TGTGCCAGCAGTGAACCGGGGGGACCCGAGCAGTACTTC.

Regarding this clonotype: A much larger clone lies a single base off, so this may be a read error. This chain joins TRBV2 and TRBJ1-2, with D perhaps TRBD1 (5 bases). The CDR3 runs to 14 residues. Germline V lookup: CDR1 SNHLY, CDR2 FYNNEI. The CDR3 DNA sequence: TGTCCCAGCAGTAAGGACGGGACTTTCTATGGCTACACCTTC. Encoded protein: CPSSKDGTFYGYTF.